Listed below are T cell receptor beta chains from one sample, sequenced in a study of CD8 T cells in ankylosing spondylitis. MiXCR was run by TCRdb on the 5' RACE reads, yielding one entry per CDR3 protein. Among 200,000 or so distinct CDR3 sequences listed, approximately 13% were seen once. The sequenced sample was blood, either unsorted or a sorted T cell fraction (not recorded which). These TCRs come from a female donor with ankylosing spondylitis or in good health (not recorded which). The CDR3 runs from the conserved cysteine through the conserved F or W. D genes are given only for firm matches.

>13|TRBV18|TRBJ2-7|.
CASSPLSSGEQYF
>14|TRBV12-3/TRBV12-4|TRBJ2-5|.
CASLPPGGQETQYF
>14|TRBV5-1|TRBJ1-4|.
CASSLVGTNEKLFF
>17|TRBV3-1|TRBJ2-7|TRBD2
CASSQVTLAGAPYEQYF
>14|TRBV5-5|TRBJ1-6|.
CASSRAQVNSPLHF
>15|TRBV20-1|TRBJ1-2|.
CSARDAISGLDGYTF
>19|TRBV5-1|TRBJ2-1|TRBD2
CASSPGTSGSLRVYNEQFF
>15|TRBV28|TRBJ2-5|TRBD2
CASSLGGRSVETQYF
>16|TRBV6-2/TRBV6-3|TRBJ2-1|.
CASTSPTRGRHNEQFF
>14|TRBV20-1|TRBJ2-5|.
CSARDVGIGETQYF
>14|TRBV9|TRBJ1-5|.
CASSVGLNNQPQHF
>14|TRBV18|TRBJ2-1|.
CASSLLDGGDEQFF
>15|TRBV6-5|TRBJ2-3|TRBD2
CASSLGGIGTDTQYF
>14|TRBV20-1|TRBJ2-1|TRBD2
CSARDLLAHNEQFF
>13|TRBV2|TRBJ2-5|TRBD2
CASRGLFGETQCF
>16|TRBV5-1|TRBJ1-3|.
CASSRADRVSGNTIYF
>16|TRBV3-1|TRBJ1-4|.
CASSQWRGASGEKLFF
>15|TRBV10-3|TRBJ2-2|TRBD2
CAISERLADTGELFF
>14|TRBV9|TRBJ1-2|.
CASSADPEGYGYTF
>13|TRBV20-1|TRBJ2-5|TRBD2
CSARTSGRETQYF
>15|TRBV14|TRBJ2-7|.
CASSQETGTSLEQYF
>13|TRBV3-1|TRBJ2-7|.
CASSGDKSYEQYF
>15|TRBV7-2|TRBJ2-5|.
CASSLGAQTRQTQYF
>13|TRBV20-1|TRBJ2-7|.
CSAASRRGYEQYF
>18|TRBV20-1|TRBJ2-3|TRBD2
CSARGLAGGGTGVGTQYF
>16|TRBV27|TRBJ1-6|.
CASSQPGTGKNSPLHF
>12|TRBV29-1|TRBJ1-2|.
CSVGTGERGYTF
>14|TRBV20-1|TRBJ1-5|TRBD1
CSARVGQGGQPQHF
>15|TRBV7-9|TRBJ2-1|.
CASSLSGLGYNEQFF
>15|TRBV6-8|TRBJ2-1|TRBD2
CASSRLAGDGDEQFF
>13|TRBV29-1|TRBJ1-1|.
CSVWGKGFPEAFF
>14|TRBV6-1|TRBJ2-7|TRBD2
CASSRGLAGDEQYF
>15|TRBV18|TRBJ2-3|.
CASSSYREATDTQYF
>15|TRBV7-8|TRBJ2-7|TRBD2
CASSPRTSGTHEQYF
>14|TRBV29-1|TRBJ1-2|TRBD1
CSVEPDRGWYGYTF
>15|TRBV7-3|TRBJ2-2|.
CASSLSAGATGELFF
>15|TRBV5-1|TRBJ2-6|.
CASSLKGPGANVLTF
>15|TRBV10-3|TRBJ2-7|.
CAISEGNREKNEQYF
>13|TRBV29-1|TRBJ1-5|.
CSVLTGINQPQHF
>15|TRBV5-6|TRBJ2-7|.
CASSPMGTSPYEQYF
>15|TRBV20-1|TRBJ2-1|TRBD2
CSARTSGISYNEQFF
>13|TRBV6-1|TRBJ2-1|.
CASMGQPYNEQFF
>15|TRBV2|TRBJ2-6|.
CASSEGNRGANVLTF
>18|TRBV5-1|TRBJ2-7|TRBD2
CASSFGLAGAKGSYEQYF
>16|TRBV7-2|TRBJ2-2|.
CASSIKPGPYTGELFF
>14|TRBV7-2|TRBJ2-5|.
CASSFKGGAETQYF
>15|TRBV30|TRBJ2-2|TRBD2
CAWTPGAGLIGELFF
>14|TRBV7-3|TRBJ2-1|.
CASSFKSSYNEQFF
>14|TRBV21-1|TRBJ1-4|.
CASSNRDSLDQLFF
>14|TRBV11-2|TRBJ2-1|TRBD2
CASSAAGGPLEQFF
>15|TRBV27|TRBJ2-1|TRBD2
CASSSRTSGYNEQFF
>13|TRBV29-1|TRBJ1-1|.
CSSGGQMNTEAFF
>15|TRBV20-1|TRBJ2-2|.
CSARNLDRNTGELFF
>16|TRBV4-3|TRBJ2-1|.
CASSQERGSWYNEQFF